Following are 17 T cell receptor beta chains from one sample sequenced in a study of cytomegalovirus exposure and HLA in healthy donors. PCR employed 60 Vbeta and 13 Jbeta primers. Sequencing used immunoSEQ multiplex PCR; TCRdb keeps in-frame clones, though not all of them. This table has fewer than 250,000 clones, 60% to 85% appearing once. The specimen sequenced was PBMCs. These receptors were obtained from a woman between 18 and 30 years old in good health and CMV-seronegative.

The CDR3 sequence is CASSTRHYEQYF. The CDR3 DNA reads TGTGCCAGCAGTACTAGGCACTACGAGCAGTACTTC. The chain recombines TRBV6-1 with TRBJ2-7; D is possibly TRBD2 (5 bases). CDR3 length: 12 residues. V lost 5 bases to trimming and J lost 3 bases, with 8 bases between them. CDR1 is MNHNS, CDR2 SASEGT, per germline.

There are a few counts of this clone. V usage is TRBV28 and J usage is TRBJ2-5; 7 bases are shared with TRBD2. V lost 8 bases and J lost 4; bases outside the gene matches: 10. The V gene's germline CDR1 is MDHEN and CDR2 SYDVKM. CDR3 length equals 14 residues. The CDR3 nucleotides read TGTGCCAGCCTGTCTCGGGGGGTAGGAGAGACCCAGTACTTC. Encoded protein: CASLSRGVGETQYF. Full variable domain (rest looked up from reference TRBV28 and TRBJ2-5): DVKVTQSSRYLVKRTGEKVFLECVQDMDHENMFWYRQDPGLGLRLIYFSYDVKMKEKGDIPEGYSVSREKKERFSLILESASTNQTSMYLCASLSRGVGETQYFGPGTRLLVL.

The chain recombines TRBV2 with TRBJ2-2; D is perhaps TRBD2 (6 bases). V was trimmed by 7 bases and J by 4 bases, leaving 10 bases between them. CDR3 size: 13 residues. CDR1 and CDR2 from the germline V gene are SNHLY and FYNNEI. CDR3 DNA: TGTGCCAGCATAGCGGACCTCACCGGGGAGCTGTTTTTT. Translating it yields CASIADLTGELFF.

CDR3 bases: TGTGCCATCAGTGACAGTGGACACTTGAACACTGAAGCTTTCTTT. Translation gives CAISDSGHLNTEAFF. The rearrangement uses TRBV10-3 and TRBJ1-1; possibly TRBD1 for D (5 bases). V was trimmed by 3 bases and J by 0 bases, leaving 11 bases between them. CDR3 length: 15 amino acids. Germline V gives CDR1 ENHRY, CDR2 SYGVKD.

The V gene is TRBV7-9, the J gene TRBJ2-1; D gene unclear. The CDR3 totals 12 residues. Trimming took off 5 bases at V and 7 bases at J, with 9 bases between the two ends. In germline, CDR1 is SEHNR, CDR2 FQNEAQ (reference sequence). The CDR3: CASSREANEQFF. The CDR3 DNA reads TGTGCCAGCAGCCGAGAGGCGAATGAGCAGTTCTTC.

The chain employs TRBV5-1 and TRBJ2-5, with 7 bases aligning to TRBD1. The V gene end was trimmed by 0 bases and the J gene end by 2 bases; junction bases not matched to a gene: 7. The CDR3 sequence is 16 residues long. The V gene's germline CDR1 is SGHRS and CDR2 YFSETQ. As DNA, the CDR3 is TGCGCCAGCAGCTTGGGAGCAGGGGGTGGGCAAGAGACCCAGTACTTC. It translates to CASSLGAGGGQETQYF.

On this clone itself: Other DNA sequences from this sample encode an identical CDR3 as well. The rearrangement links TRBV5-1 to TRBJ1-4; D perhaps matches TRBD1 (5 bases). The length of the CDR3 is 15 residues. Germline V gene sequence: CDR1 SGHRS, CDR2 YFSETQ. The germline V and J ends were trimmed by 0 bases and 1 base, with 7 bases remaining between them. The CDR3 loop reads CASSLGGGTNEKLFF. In nucleotides, the CDR3 is TGCGCCAGCAGCTTGGGGGGGGGAACTAATGAAAAACTGTTTTTT.

The chain joins TRBV6-5 to TRBJ2-5; 16 bases fit TRBD2. V lost 2 bases, J lost 5 bases, and 2 bases stayed unmatched. The CDR3 loop spans 16 amino acids. CDR1 is MNHEY, CDR2 SVGAGI, per germline. CDR3: CASSYTGLAGGETQYF. The CDR3 DNA sequence: TGTGCCAGCAGTTACACGGGACTAGCGGGGGGGGAGACCCAGTACTTC.

Only one count was recorded for this clone. The chain combines TRBV2 with TRBJ2-3, with D maybe TRBD2 (6 bases). The V gene lost 6 bases and the J gene lost 4 bases, with 20 bases spanning the gap. In germline, CDR1 is SNHLY, CDR2 FYNNEI. The CDR3 extends over 16 amino acids. CDR3 nucleotides: TGTGCCAGCAGGGGACTCCCGGGTGGGTTCTCAGATACGCAGTATTTT. This encodes CASRGLPGGFSDTQYF.

The rearrangement links TRBV6-4 to TRBJ1-2, with 9 bases aligning to TRBD1. The CDR3 has 13 residues. The germline V gene encodes CDR1 MRHNA and CDR2 SNTAGT. J was trimmed by 7 bases and V by 6 bases; bases with no gene match: 6. In DNA, the CDR3 is TGTGCCAGCAGGGGACAGGGATTGGTTGGCTACACCTTC. This translates into CASRGQGLVGYTF.

V is TRBV5-4 and J is TRBJ2-5, with TRBD2 matching 10 bases. The germline gives CDR1 SGHNT, CDR2 YYREEE (reference sequence). The V segment lost 4 bases and the J segment 5 bases; nucleotides outside the gene matches: 11. This CDR3 has 16 residues. For the CDR3, the DNA is TGTGCCAGCAGCGTACCGGGACTAGCGCATCGGGAGACCCAGTACTTC. Its translation: CASSVPGLAHRETQYF.

The V call is TRBV28, the J call TRBJ1-1, with a tentative D call TRBD1 (5 bases). The CDR3 is made up of 12 amino acids. Germline CDR1 MDHEN, CDR2 SYDVKM. V gave up 5 bases and J gave up 5 bases, with 9 bases separating them. DNA for the CDR3: TGTGCCAGCAGTAACCCAGGGACTGAAGCTTTCTTT. It translates to CASSNPGTEAFF.

The chain is built from TRBV6-1 and TRBJ1-5; maybe TRBD1 (6 bases). The CDR3 runs to 16 residues. CDR1 MNHNS and CDR2 SASEGT come from the germline V gene. V lost 1 base, J lost 3 bases, and 13 bases lay in between. CDR3 in amino acids: CASSEDRVGTNQPQHF. CDR3 coding DNA: TGTGCCAGCAGTGAAGACAGGGTTGGTACCAATCAGCCCCAGCATTTT.

This chain uses TRBV28 with TRBJ2-3; 7 nucleotides match TRBD2. Germline CDR1 reads MDHEN; CDR2 reads SYDVKM. The CDR3 runs 13 residues. V was pared by 6 bases and J by 1 base, with 1 base of the junction left unmatched. The CDR3 DNA sequence: TGTGCCAGCAGGGCGGGGGGCACAGATACGCAGTATTTT. It encodes CASRAGGTDTQYF.

Concerning this clone: The conserved final phenylalanine or tryptophan is absent from the CDR3, which likely points to a read error. The chain joins TRBV7-9 to TRBJ1-1, with TRBD1 as a possible D gene (5 bases). The germline CDR1 and CDR2 sequences are SEHNR and FQNEAQ (reference sequence). The CDR3 consists of 15 residues. In nucleotides, the CDR3 is TGTGCCAGCAGCTTAGTGGCAGGGTTAATGACTGAGGCTTTCCTT. Translated, it gives CASSLVAGLMTEAFL.

The rearrangement links TRBV14 to TRBJ1-1; possible D gene TRBD1, 5 bases. The CDR3 runs 13 residues. The germline gives CDR1 SGHDN, CDR2 FVKESK. V was pared by 0 bases and J by 7 bases, with 9 bases between. CDR3 in amino acids: CASSQDWRGEAFF. CDR3 DNA sequence: TGTGCCAGCAGCCAAGATTGGAGGGGTGAAGCTTTCTTT.

The gene calls are TRBV4-2 and TRBJ1-4; 9 bases match TRBD1. Trimming cost V 4 bases and J 5 bases; bases outside gene matches: 8. This CDR3 spans 16 amino acids. Germline V lookup: CDR1 LGHNA, CDR2 YNFKEQ. The CDR3 reads CASSPGDREENEKLFF. The CDR3 coding sequence is TGTGCCAGCAGCCCCGGGGACAGGGAGGAGAATGAAAAACTGTTTTTT.